This T cell receptor (beta chain) was observed in a study of T cell responses to AZD1222 COVID-19 vaccine. Generated by immunoSEQ multiplex PCR, the TCRdb table keeps only in-frame clones and is missing some. The table has some 200,000 clones, 90% to 95% seen once. Trimming cost V 8 bases and J 5 bases, with 22 bases left between them. The CDR3 extends over 15 amino acids. Per germline, CDR1 LGHDT and CDR2 YNNKEL (reference sequence). This clonotype originated in an adult in good health. Sequencing was performed on peripheral blood, taken on day 0 of AZD1222 vaccination. The rearrangement links TRBV3-1 (or the pseudogene TRBV3-2) to TRBJ2-7; D could derive from TRBD1 or TRBD2 (5 bases each). The CDR3 nucleotides read TGTGCCAGCCTAATGTCCGGAACACGGGGCAACGAGCAGTACTTC. Translation: CASLMSGTRGNEQYF.